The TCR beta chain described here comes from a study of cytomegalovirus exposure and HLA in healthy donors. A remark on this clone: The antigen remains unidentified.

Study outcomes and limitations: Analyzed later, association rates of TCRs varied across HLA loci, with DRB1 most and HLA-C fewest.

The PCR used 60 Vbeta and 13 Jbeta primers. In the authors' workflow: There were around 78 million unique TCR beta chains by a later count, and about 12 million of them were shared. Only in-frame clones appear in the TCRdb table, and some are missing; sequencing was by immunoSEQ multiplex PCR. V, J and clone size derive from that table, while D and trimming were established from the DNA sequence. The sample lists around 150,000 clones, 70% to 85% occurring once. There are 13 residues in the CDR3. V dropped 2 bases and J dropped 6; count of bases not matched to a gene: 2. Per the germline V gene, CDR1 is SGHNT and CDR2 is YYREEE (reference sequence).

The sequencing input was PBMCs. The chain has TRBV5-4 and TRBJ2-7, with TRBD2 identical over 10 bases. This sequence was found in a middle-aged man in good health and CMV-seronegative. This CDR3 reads CASSFSGRGEQYF. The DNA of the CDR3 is TGTGCCAGCAGCTTCAGCGGGAGGGGCGAGCAGTACTTC.